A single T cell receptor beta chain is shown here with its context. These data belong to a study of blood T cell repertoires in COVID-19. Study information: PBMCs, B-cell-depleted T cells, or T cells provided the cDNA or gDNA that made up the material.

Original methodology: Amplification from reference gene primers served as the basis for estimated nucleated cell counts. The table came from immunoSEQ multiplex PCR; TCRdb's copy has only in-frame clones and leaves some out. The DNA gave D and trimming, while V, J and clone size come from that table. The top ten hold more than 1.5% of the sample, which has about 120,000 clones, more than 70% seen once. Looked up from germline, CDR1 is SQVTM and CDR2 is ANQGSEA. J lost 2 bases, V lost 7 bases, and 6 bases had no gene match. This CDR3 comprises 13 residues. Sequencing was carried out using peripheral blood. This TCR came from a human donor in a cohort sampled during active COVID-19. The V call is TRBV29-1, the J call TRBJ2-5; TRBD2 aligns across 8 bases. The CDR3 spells CSADSGIQETQYF. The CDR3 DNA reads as TGCAGCGCCGATAGCGGGATTCAAGAGACCCAGTACTTC.